These 22 T cell receptor beta chains were all obtained from the same sample, sequenced in a study of Graves' ophthalmopathy and Graves' hyperthyroidism. The sequenced template was RNA, covering the TCR beta CDR3 region. HTBI primers were used in a first-round RT-PCR, which preceded a second-round multiplex PCR. One entry per CDR3 protein results from TCRdb running MiXCR on the multiplex PCR reads. Of 500,000 to 700,000 distinct CDR3 sequences in the sample, over 20% were seen once. Sequenced sample: peripheral blood. The receptors here all came from a woman aged 18-29 years with stable Graves' hyperthyroidism. Some clones in this sample may be carry-over from other donors' samples.

This clonotype was observed at least ten times. The J gene is TRBJ1-5, the V gene TRBV6-2 or TRBV6-3; D gene unclear. Germline loops: CDR1 MNHEY, CDR2 SVGEGT. This CDR3 is 18 amino acids long. V was clipped by 6 bases and J by 7 bases, with 28 bases between them. CDR3 DNA: TGTGCCAGCAGGGGGTCGGTAGGAGGGTGGCGTTCTGAGCAGCCCCAGCATTTT. It specifies CASRGSVGGWRSEQPQHF.

The table lists this clonotype with many counts. Because the CDR3 is missing its conserved closing phenylalanine or tryptophan, this is likely a read error. The V call is TRBV6-5, the J call TRBJ1-2; D call uncertain. The germline V and J ends were trimmed by 2 bases and 4 bases, with 8 bases remaining between them. This CDR3 contains 13 residues. CDR1 and CDR2 from the germline V gene are MNHEY and SVGAGI. The CDR3 DNA is TGTGCCAGCAGTTACGAGGTTACCTATGGCTACACCTCC. Its protein product is CASSYEVTYGYTS.

Concerning this clonotype: Because the CDR3 is missing its conserved closing phenylalanine or tryptophan, this is likely a read error. V usage is TRBV18 and J usage is TRBJ1-2, with 7 bases identical to TRBD1. V lost 3 bases and J lost 4; bases outside the gene matches: 8. Germline CDR1 KGHSH, CDR2 LQKENI. CDR3 length: 15 amino acids. The CDR3, as DNA: TGTGCCAGCTCACCGGGACAGCTCCTGGGCTATGGCTACACCGTC. It translates to CASSPGQLLGYGYTV.

About this clonotype itself: Since a much larger clone is just one base distant, this may be a read error. V is TRBV12-3 or TRBV12-4 and J is TRBJ1-3; D call uncertain. Trimming shortened V by 5 bases and J by 3 bases, and 14 bases separated the two germline ends. CDR3 length equals 15 residues. This CDR3 reads CASSPRKPFGNTIYF. CDR3 nucleotide sequence: TGTGCCAGCAGTCCCCGTAAACCGTTTGGAAACACCATATATTTT.

This clonotype was detected ten times or more. The chain links TRBV20-1 to TRBJ2-7, with 9 nucleotides matching TRBD2. The junction had 9 bases not matched to a gene; V was cut back by 0 bases and J by 3 bases. This CDR3 is built from 16 residues. Germline V gives CDR1 DFQATT, CDR2 SNEGSKA (reference sequence). CDR3 sequence: CSARDLLREGIYEQYF. The CDR3 DNA sequence: TGCAGTGCTAGAGATTTGCTGCGGGAGGGTATCTACGAGCAGTACTTC.

This clonotype appeared many times. V and J are TRBV11-2 and TRBJ1-2; the D is unclear. Per the germline V gene, CDR1 is SGHAT and CDR2 is FQNNGV. Trimming stripped 5 bases from V and 8 bases from J, with 21 bases between. The CDR3 sequence is 15 residues long. CDR3 in DNA: TGTGCCAGCAGCCCCCGAGTGGGTGTCTTGGGGGGCTACACCTTC. Its translation is CASSPRVGVLGGYTF.

CDR3 in amino acids: CASSYGDRSTYQPQHF. In nucleotides, the CDR3 is TGTGCCAGCAGCTACGGGGACAGGTCAACCTATCAGCCCCAGCATTTT. The J gene is TRBJ1-5, the V gene TRBV6-2 or TRBV6-3, with 8 positions matching TRBD1. Germline V gene sequence: CDR1 MNHEY, CDR2 SVGEGT. V was clipped by 6 bases and J by 5 bases; unmatched bases: 12. The CDR3 is 16 amino acids.

This clonotype was recorded at least ten times. This rearrangement joins TRBV2 to TRBJ1-1; 8 nucleotides align to TRBD1. The germline V gene has CDR1 SNHLY and CDR2 FYNNEI. This CDR3 has 14 amino acids. V lost 7 bases, J lost 1 base, and 5 bases stayed unmatched. The CDR3 DNA reads as TGTGCCAGCAACCACGGACAGGGGAACACTGAAGCTTTCTTT. Residues: CASNHGQGNTEAFF. Supplemented by reference TRBV2 and TRBJ1-1, the full variable domain reads EPEVTQTPSHQVTQMGQEVILRCVPISNHLYFYWYRQILGQKVEFLVSFYNNEISEKSEIFDDQFSVERPDGSNFTLKIRSTKLEDSAMYFCASNHGQGNTEAFFGQGTRLTVV.

This chain links TRBV20-1 with TRBJ1-1, with D hard to call. The V end lost 3 bases, the J end lost 7 bases, and 9 bases lay between the germline ends. This CDR3 contains 11 residues. Germline V gene sequence: CDR1 DFQATT, CDR2 SNEGSKA (reference sequence). The CDR3 reads CSAREISEAFF. In DNA form, the CDR3 reads TGCAGTGCTAGGGAGATCAGTGAAGCTTTCTTT.

This clonotype was counted between two and nine times. The CDR3 bases are TGCGCCAGCGAATCGGGTTATCTATTCGCCTTCAGCGGCTACACCTTC. It codes for CASESGYLFAFSGYTF. The rearrangement links TRBV5-1 to TRBJ1-2; D call uncertain. CDR3 length: 16 residues. The V end was cut by 7 bases, the J end by 8 bases, with 27 bases between. Germline-derived CDR1 and CDR2 are SGHRS and YFSETQ. Full variable domain (rest looked up from reference TRBV5-1 and TRBJ1-2): KAGVTQTPRYLIKTRGQQVTLSCSPISGHRSVSWYQQTPGQGLQFLFEYFSETQRNKGNFPGRFSGRQFSNSRSEMNVSTLELGDSALYLCASESGYLFAFSGYTFGSGTRLTVV.

The V gene is TRBV12-5, the J gene TRBJ1-2; 8 nucleotides line up with TRBD1. Germline CDR1 is LGHNT and CDR2 is FRNRAP. V shed 0 bases and J 8 bases; nucleotides not matched to a gene: 8. The CDR3 loop spans 15 amino acids. CDR3 DNA: TGTGCTAGTGGTTTGGTCCCAGGGGGCGGAAGAGGCTACACCTTC. Amino acid sequence: CASGLVPGGGRGYTF.

This clonotype was seen many times. The chain combines TRBV27 with TRBJ1-1, with a possible D match to TRBD1 (5 bases). The CDR3 runs to 14 residues. From germline, CDR1 is MNHEY and CDR2 SMNVEV (reference sequence). Trimming stripped 6 bases from V and 5 bases from J, with 16 bases between. CDR3 coding DNA: TGTGCCAGCAGCTGGGGGTGGGGGGTAACTGAAGCTTTCTTT. Residues: CASSWGWGVTEAFF.

V and J are TRBV19 and TRBJ2-7; tentatively, D is TRBD1 (5 bases). Per germline, CDR1 LNHDA and CDR2 SQIVND (reference sequence). The CDR3 extends over 15 amino acids. V lost 6 bases and J 0 bases, leaving 15 bases between the germline ends. This CDR3 reads CASSESHRNSYEQYF. In nucleotides, the CDR3 is TGTGCCAGTAGCGAGAGTCACAGGAACTCCTACGAGCAGTACTTC.

This clonotype was seen repeatedly, ten times or more. CDR3 protein: CASSVDPDSPLHF. CDR3 coding DNA: TGTGCCAGCAGCGTAGACCCAGATTCACCCCTCCACTTT. J is TRBJ1-6 and V is TRBV9; no firm D call. The germline V gene encodes CDR1 SGDLS and CDR2 YYNGEE. This CDR3 has 13 residues. V was trimmed by 0 bases and J by 8 bases, leaving 6 bases between them.

This clonotype has at least ten counts. This chain connects TRBV11-1 to TRBJ2-5, with D perhaps matching TRBD2 (7 bases). CDR3 size: 13 residues. CDR1 is SGHAT, CDR2 FQDESV, per germline (reference sequence). Trimming pared 5 bases from V and 4 bases from J, leaving 11 bases between. CDR3 DNA: TGTGCCAGCAGCGGGGGGGCCACAGAGACCCAGTACTTC. As protein: CASSGGATETQYF.

This sequence joins TRBV15 and TRBJ2-2; D unclear. The CDR3 runs 14 residues. V dropped 5 bases and J dropped 1 base, with 8 bases sitting between them. Germline V gives CDR1 LNHNV, CDR2 YYDKDF (reference sequence). This chain's CDR3 is CATSRRENTGELFF. The CDR3 coding sequence is TGTGCCACCAGCCGGCGCGAGAACACCGGGGAGCTGTTTTTT.

V usage is TRBV20-1 and J usage is TRBJ1-2, with unresolved D. Trimming removed 3 bases from V and 8 bases from J, with 4 bases in between. Germline V gives CDR1 DFQATT, CDR2 SNEGSKA (reference sequence). The CDR3 runs 9 residues. The CDR3 sequence: CSARDGYTF. DNA for the CDR3: TGCAGTGCTAGGGACGGCTACACCTTC.

This clonotype was counted many times. This chain connects TRBV6-1 to TRBJ1-2, with D unresolved. The germline CDR1 and CDR2 sequences are MNHNS and SASEGT. The CDR3 contains 15 residues. V was trimmed by 8 bases and J by 4 bases, leaving 20 bases between them. The chain's CDR3 is CASARRPTEGYGYTF. The DNA of the CDR3 is TGTGCCAGCGCCAGACGCCCTACCGAGGGCTATGGCTACACCTTC.

This clonotype was observed at least ten times. This chain uses TRBV5-1 with TRBJ1-1, with D tentatively TRBD1 (6 bases). The germline V gene encodes CDR1 SGHRS and CDR2 YFSETQ. This CDR3 has 16 residues. Trimming removed 0 bases at V and 0 bases at J, with 12 bases between. CDR3 region: CASSLVGAGVNTEAFF. CDR3 in DNA: TGCGCCAGCAGCTTGGTGGGGGCGGGGGTGAACACTGAAGCTTTCTTT.

This clonotype was recorded a few times. The chain recombines TRBV18 with TRBJ2-7; 9 bases map to TRBD2. This CDR3 comprises 16 residues. CDR1 is KGHSH, CDR2 LQKENI, per germline. After removal of 2 bases from V and 2 bases from J, the junction contained 7 bases not matched to a gene. CDR3 amino acids: CASSPKAGGPTYEQYF. The CDR3 DNA reads as TGTGCCAGCTCACCAAAGGCGGGAGGGCCAACCTACGAGCAGTACTTC.

This clonotype was recorded at least ten times. The V call is TRBV20-1, the J call TRBJ1-1; possible D gene TRBD1, 5 bases. Per germline, CDR1 DFQATT and CDR2 SNEGSKA (reference sequence). This CDR3 is built from 15 residues. Trimming took off 4 bases at V and 0 bases at J, with 15 bases between the two ends. This chain's CDR3 is CSAKTPGYLNTEAFF. The CDR3 nucleotides read TGCAGTGCTAAAACCCCAGGGTACTTGAACACTGAAGCTTTCTTT.

This clonotype occurred once. The V and J genes are TRBV20-1 and TRBJ2-5; 7 nucleotides agree with TRBD2. V was pared by 0 bases and J by 0 bases, with 4 bases of the junction left unmatched. The germline V gene encodes CDR1 DFQATT and CDR2 SNEGSKA (reference sequence). This CDR3 contains 15 residues. In DNA form, the CDR3 reads TGCAGTGCTAGAGATGGGAGGGAGTACCAAGAGACCCAGTACTTC. This sequence encodes CSARDGREYQETQYF.